The 14 T cell receptor beta chains below come from one sample, sequenced in a study of T cells in Graves' hyperthyroidism and ophthalmopathy. Authors of the study amplified TCR beta CDR3 regions from RNA transcripts. The study used the HTBI primer set for a first-round RT-PCR of the TCR CDR3. TCRdb re-called the multiplex PCR reads through MiXCR, storing one row per CDR3 protein. This sample has a few hundred thousand distinct CDR3 sequences, with 15% to 18% found just once. The material sequenced was blood. All receptors come from a woman younger than 35 with Graves' hyperthyroidism.

The table lists this clonotype with many counts. The genes are TRBV27 and TRBJ2-5; D possibly uses TRBD1 or TRBD2 (5 bases each). V shed 7 bases and J shed 5 bases, with 23 bases lying between them. This CDR3 has 16 amino acids. Germline V gene lookup returns CDR1 MNHEY and CDR2 SMNVEV (reference sequence). CDR3 protein: CASTLLRGQVGETQYF. CDR3 nucleotide sequence: TGTGCCAGCACCCTCCTCCGGGGCCAGGTCGGGGAGACCCAGTACTTC.

This clonotype was seen many times. V usage is TRBV12-3 or TRBV12-4 and J usage is TRBJ2-4, with D perhaps matching TRBD1 (6 bases). The CDR3 has 16 residues. V lost 5 bases, J lost 0 bases, and 14 bases lay in between. The chain's CDR3 is CASSPRTELAKNIQYF. The CDR3 DNA reads as TGTGCCAGCAGTCCCCGGACAGAGCTAGCCAAAAACATTCAGTACTTC.

As regards this clonotype: A clone one base away is much larger, so this may be a read error. This rearrangement joins TRBV19 to TRBJ1-5; 7 bases are shared with TRBD1. The V gene end was trimmed by 6 bases and the J gene end by 7 bases; junction bases not matched to a gene: 9. The germline V gene has CDR1 LNHDA and CDR2 SQIVND (reference sequence). The CDR3 has 14 amino acids. The CDR3 sequence is CASRTGPSLQPQHF. The DNA for the CDR3 is TGTGCCAGTAGGACAGGGCCATCCTTACAGCCCCAGCATTTT.

This clonotype was recorded a few times. The chain recombines TRBV11-3 with TRBJ2-2, with D tentatively TRBD2 (6 bases). This CDR3 has 16 residues. Trimming pared 5 bases from V and 1 base from J, leaving 14 bases between. Per the germline V gene, CDR1 is SGHNT and CDR2 is YENEEA. The DNA for the CDR3 is TGTGCCAGCAGCACGGAGGGACTTTTGAACACCGGGGAGCTGTTTTTT. Its translation: CASSTEGLLNTGELFF.

This clonotype was detected ten times or more. The chain recombines TRBV2 with TRBJ2-4, with 7 bases matching TRBD2. The germline gives CDR1 SNHLY, CDR2 FYNNEI. This CDR3 spans 16 amino acids. Trimming cost V 6 bases and J 3 bases; bases outside gene matches: 11. CDR3 DNA: TGTGCCAGCAGGGGGAGGGGTTGGGTTGGCAAAAACATTCAGTACTTC. Translated, it gives CASRGRGWVGKNIQYF.

V and J are TRBV7-8 and TRBJ2-2; no reliable D call. The V end was cut by 2 bases, the J end by 4 bases, with 14 bases between. This CDR3 comprises 16 residues. Germline V CDR1 and CDR2: SGHVS, FQNEAQ. The CDR3 spells CASSLSSPPRTGELFF. For the CDR3, the DNA is TGTGCCAGCAGCTTAAGCAGTCCTCCGCGCACCGGGGAGCTGTTTTTT.

The gene calls are TRBV6-5 and TRBJ2-4, with TRBD2 matching 8 bases. Germline-derived CDR1 and CDR2 are MNHEY and SVGAGI. Trimming at V came to 4 bases and at J to 8 bases, leaving 1 base not matched to a gene. This CDR3 is 12 amino acids long. In DNA form, the CDR3 reads TGTGCCAGCAGTTGGCGGGGGGACATTCAGTACTTC. Amino acids: CASSWRGDIQYF.

This clonotype was detected ten times or more. The chain uses TRBV30 and TRBJ1-2; D may be TRBD1 (5 bases). Germline CDR1 GTSNPN, CDR2 SVGIG (reference sequence). Trimming took 4 bases from V and 1 from J, leaving 13 bases between them. This CDR3 comprises 14 residues. The CDR3 here is CAWTPPGVNYGYTF. The CDR3 bases are TGTGCCTGGACCCCCCCGGGGGTTAACTATGGCTACACCTTC. The complete variable domain, with remaining parts taken from reference TRBV30 and TRBJ1-2, reads SQTIHQWPATLVQPVGSPLSLECTVEGTSNPNLYWYRQAAGRGLQLLFYSVGIGQISSEVPQNLSASRPQDRQFILSSKKLLLSDSGFYLCAWTPPGVNYGYTFGSGTRLTVV.

The gene calls are TRBV19 and TRBJ2-1; 9 bases match TRBD1. This CDR3 has 16 residues. J was trimmed by 2 bases and V by 6 bases; bases with no gene match: 8. Germline-derived CDR1 and CDR2 are LNHDA and SQIVND (reference sequence). In DNA form, the CDR3 reads TGTGCCAGTAGGACTGATACAGGGGGCGCCTACAATGAGCAGTTCTTC. Encoded protein: CASRTDTGGAYNEQFF. Drawing the rest from reference TRBV19 and TRBJ2-1, the complete variable domain is DGGITQSPKYLFRKEGQNVTLSCEQNLNHDAMYWYRQDPGQGLRLIYYSQIVNDFQKGDIAEGYSVSREKKESFPLTVTSAQKNPTAFYLCASRTDTGGAYNEQFFGPGTRLTVL.

This clonotype was found many times. CDR3 amino acids: CASSLSGGDGTEAFF. As DNA, the CDR3 is TGCGCCAGCAGCTTGAGCGGTGGGGATGGCACTGAAGCTTTCTTT. The V call is TRBV5-1, the J call TRBJ1-1; the D is unclear. V dropped 1 base and J dropped 4 bases, with 14 bases sitting between them. Germline V gene sequence: CDR1 SGHRS, CDR2 YFSETQ. The length of the CDR3 is 15 residues.

The chain employs TRBV29-1 and TRBJ2-7, with unresolved D. Per germline, CDR1 SQVTM and CDR2 ANQGSEA. The V gene lost 7 bases and the J gene lost 2 bases, with 15 bases spanning the gap. The CDR3 runs to 13 residues. The CDR3 DNA follows: TGCAGCGCGGTCGCATGGTTCACCTACGAGCAGTACTTC. It specifies CSAVAWFTYEQYF.

This clonotype was counted many times. The chain couples TRBV7-8 to TRBJ2-5; possible D gene TRBD2, 6 bases. The CDR3 length is 16 residues. CDR1 is SGHVS, CDR2 FQNEAQ, per germline. V lost 3 bases and J lost 5, with 19 bases in between. CDR3 amino acids: CASSFPGASGAETQYF. CDR3 coding DNA: TGTGCCAGCAGCTTTCCGGGAGCCTCTGGTGCGGAGACCCAGTACTTC.

This clonotype was found a few times. This may be a read error, as it is one base from a much larger clone. The gene calls are TRBV20-1 and TRBJ2-1; TRBD1 aligns across 7 bases. The V gene end was trimmed by 6 bases and the J gene end by 0 bases; junction bases not matched to a gene: 5. The CDR3 sequence is 14 residues long. CDR1 and CDR2 from the germline V gene are DFQATT and SNEGSKA (reference sequence). The CDR3 loop reads CSAGGYSSYNEQFF. CDR3 in DNA: TGCAGTGCAGGGGGCTACAGCTCCTACAATGAGCAGTTCTTC.

Remarks on this clonotype: The junction differs from germline at one of its ends, possibly a read error. CDR3 loop: CASSLQVSTDTQYF. The CDR3 DNA is TGTGCCAGCAGCTTACAGGTTAGCACAGATACGCAGTATTTT. The chain joins TRBV5-1 to TRBJ2-3; D perhaps matches TRBD1 (5 bases). CDR1 is SGHRS and CDR2 is YFSETQ in the germline V gene. There are 14 residues in the CDR3. The full variable domain, with the rest looked up from reference TRBV5-1 and TRBJ2-3, is KAGVTQTPRYLIKTRGQQVTLSCSPISGHRSVSWYQQTPGQGLQFLFEYFSETQRNKGNFPGRFSGRQFSNSRSEMNVSTLELGDSALYLCASSLQVSTDTQYFGPGTRLTVL.